This TCR beta chain comes out of a study of OX40 agonist ivuxolimab in advanced cancers. This clone was seen a few times. Its matching antigen is unknown. The trim removed 2 bases at V and 6 bases at J, leaving 0 bases unmatched. The CDR3 totals 13 residues. CDR1 is MDHEN, CDR2 SYDVKM, per germline. Study conclusions and caveats: On average, CD8+ T cells showed a greater number of expanded clones than CD4+.

Profiled with immunoSEQ multiplex PCR; TCRdb holds only in-frame clones, not every one. The sample lists about 120,000 clones, roughly nine tenths occurring once. The clonotype originates from an adult with an advanced solid tumor such as melanoma, head and neck, liver or kidney cancer. The sample was CD4+ or CD8+ T cells sorted from blood, taken in a trial of the OX40 agonist ivuxolimab. The genes are TRBV28 and TRBJ1-2; 10 bases fit TRBD1. The CDR3 here is CASSLGTGDGYTF. The DNA for the CDR3 is TGTGCCAGCAGTTTAGGGACAGGGGATGGCTACACCTTC.